The clone carrying this T cell receptor (beta chain) was detected only a few times. Antigen specificity is unknown. After removal of 4 bases from V and 0 bases from J, the junction contained 12 bases not matched to a gene. CDR1 is LGHNA, CDR2 YSLEER, per germline. The CDR3 is 18 amino acids. This sample is part of a study of T cell repertoires in cytomegalovirus infection. Overall study context: Public signatures in TCR beta pointed to CMV infection and matching HLA type.

General study findings and limits: The ex vivo response was dominated by HLA-C-restricted CMV-specific TCR beta clonotypes. Using cumulative public TCR beta family frequency, the authors identified those who carried CMV together with the relevant HLA.

TCRdb used MiXCR to reprocess the reads, holding one entry per CDR3 protein. The sample lists approximately 200,000 distinct CDR3 sequences, over 25% occurring once. Sequenced sample: PBMCs. The clonotype was recovered from a human donor in good health (CMV status not recorded). Some clones in this sample may be carry-over from other donors' samples. The chain uses TRBV4-3 and TRBJ1-1; 9 nucleotides match TRBD1. CDR3 sequence reads: CASSPTYGQGIMNTEAFF. The DNA of the CDR3 is TGCGCCAGCAGCCCAACGTACGGACAGGGGATAATGAACACTGAAGCTTTCTTT.